These T cell receptor beta chains were read from a single sample in a study of T cell responses to AZD1222 COVID-19 vaccine. Assay used: immunoSEQ multiplex PCR; TCRdb lists only in-frame clones, some missing. There are about 140,000 clones in the sample; 80% to 95% occur only once, and 2.8% lies in the top ten. The sequences come from peripheral blood, collected on day 0 of AZD1222 vaccination. The receptors come from an adult in good health. Both conserved end residues are part of each CDR3. Fields, in order: V gene, CDR3 length, D gene, clone size, J gene, CDR3 protein, CDR3 DNA. A D gene is named only where the DNA matches it firmly. A row's size may be missing; if present it is once, few, many or a size class.

V gene: TRBV5-6; CDR3 length: 14; D gene: -; clone size: -; J gene: TRBJ2-7; CDR3 protein: CASSVPGRNYEQYF; CDR3 DNA: TGTGCCAGCAGCGTGCCGGGACGGAACTACGAGCAGTACTTC
V gene: TRBV9; CDR3 length: 15; D gene: -; clone size: -; J gene: TRBJ2-2; CDR3 protein: CASSVVGNSAGELFF; CDR3 DNA: TGTGCCAGCAGCGTAGTGGGGAATTCGGCCGGGGAGCTGTTTTTT
V gene: TRBV19; CDR3 length: 12; D gene: -; clone size: -; J gene: TRBJ2-1; CDR3 protein: CASSILGSEQFF; CDR3 DNA: TGTGCCAGTAGTATCCTAGGGTCTGAGCAGTTCTTC
V gene: TRBV6-1; CDR3 length: 14; D gene: -; clone size: -; J gene: TRBJ2-5; CDR3 protein: CASSELQVRETQYF; CDR3 DNA: TGTGCCAGCAGTGAATTACAGGTTCGGGAGACCCAGTACTTC
V gene: TRBV7-3; CDR3 length: 12; D gene: -; clone size: -; J gene: TRBJ2-3; CDR3 protein: CASSLTGDTQYF; CDR3 DNA: TGTGCCAGCAGCTTAACAGGAGATACGCAGTATTTT
V gene: TRBV24-1; CDR3 length: 16; D gene: TRBD1; clone size: -; J gene: TRBJ2-5; CDR3 protein: CATSEGGQGVRKTQYF; CDR3 DNA: TGTGCCACCAGTGAGGGGGGACAGGGAGTTCGGAAGACCCAGTACTTC
V gene: TRBV7-8; CDR3 length: 14; D gene: -; clone size: -; J gene: TRBJ1-2; CDR3 protein: CASSLDVTLYGYTF; CDR3 DNA: TGTGCCAGCAGCTTAGATGTAACTCTATATGGCTACACCTTC
V gene: TRBV7-9; CDR3 length: 17; D gene: -; clone size: -; J gene: TRBJ1-3; CDR3 protein: CASSLGITRSSGNTIYF; CDR3 DNA: TGTGCCAGCAGCTTAGGGATAACAAGAAGTAGCGGAAACACCATATATTTT
V gene: TRBV25-1; CDR3 length: 13; D gene: -; clone size: -; J gene: TRBJ1-2; CDR3 protein: CASAWPADYGYTF; CDR3 DNA: TGTGCCAGCGCTTGGCCGGCGGACTATGGCTACACCTTC
V gene: TRBV7-9; CDR3 length: 13; D gene: -; clone size: -; J gene: TRBJ1-4; CDR3 protein: CASSLQSNEKLFF; CDR3 DNA: TGTGCCAGCAGCTTACAGAGTAATGAAAAACTGTTTTTT
V gene: TRBV7-3; CDR3 length: 15; D gene: -; clone size: -; J gene: TRBJ1-1; CDR3 protein: CASSLLPDRNTEAFF; CDR3 DNA: TGTGCCAGCAGCTTATTACCGGACAGGAACACTGAAGCTTTCTTT
V gene: TRBV2; CDR3 length: 14; D gene: TRBD1; clone size: -; J gene: TRBJ1-1; CDR3 protein: CASIIQGVSTEAFF; CDR3 DNA: TGTGCCAGCATTATACAGGGGGTGAGCACTGAAGCTTTCTTT
V gene: TRBV7-6; CDR3 length: 16; D gene: -; clone size: -; J gene: TRBJ1-3; CDR3 protein: CASSLAGPYRGNTIYF; CDR3 DNA: TGTGCCAGCAGCTTAGCGGGGCCCTACAGGGGAAACACCATATATTTT
V gene: TRBV7-2; CDR3 length: 15; D gene: -; clone size: -; J gene: TRBJ1-5; CDR3 protein: CASSFSGGSQQPQHF; CDR3 DNA: TGTGCCAGCAGCTTCTCTGGGGGGTCACAGCAGCCCCAGCATTTT
V gene: TRBV10-3; CDR3 length: 16; D gene: -; clone size: -; J gene: TRBJ1-1; CDR3 protein: CAISDPGPSGNTEAFF; CDR3 DNA: TGTGCCATCAGTGATCCCGGGCCCAGCGGGAACACTGAAGCTTTCTTT
V gene: TRBV13; CDR3 length: 17; D gene: TRBD2; clone size: -; J gene: TRBJ2-7; CDR3 protein: CASSLSTGLTLSYEQYF; CDR3 DNA: TGTGCCAGCAGCTTAAGTACGGGACTAACCCTTTCCTACGAGCAGTACTTC
V gene: TRBV27; CDR3 length: 14; D gene: TRBD1; clone size: -; J gene: TRBJ2-7; CDR3 protein: CASSGQGSSYEQYF; CDR3 DNA: TGTGCCAGCAGCGGACAGGGAAGCTCCTACGAGCAGTACTTC
V gene: TRBV28; CDR3 length: 16; D gene: TRBD1; clone size: -; J gene: TRBJ1-3; CDR3 protein: CASSLGRGNSGNTIYF; CDR3 DNA: TGTGCCAGCAGTTTGGGCAGGGGGAATTCGGGAAACACCATATATTTT
V gene: TRBV13; CDR3 length: 13; D gene: -; clone size: -; J gene: TRBJ1-3; CDR3 protein: CASSPTFGNTIYF; CDR3 DNA: TGTGCCAGCAGCCCGACATTCGGAAACACCATATATTTT
V gene: TRBV5-1; CDR3 length: 15; D gene: -; clone size: -; J gene: TRBJ2-7; CDR3 protein: CASSQTGTPIYEQYF; CDR3 DNA: TGCGCCAGCAGCCAAACCGGGACCCCCATCTACGAGCAGTACTTC
V gene: TRBV13; CDR3 length: 13; D gene: -; clone size: once; J gene: TRBJ2-1; CDR3 protein: CASSLRGAWEQFF; CDR3 DNA: TGTGCCAGCAGCTTACGAGGAGCCTGGGAGCAGTTCTTC
V gene: TRBV6-2/TRBV6-3; CDR3 length: 16; D gene: TRBD1; clone size: once; J gene: TRBJ2-7; CDR3 protein: CASTPDGGTGAYEQYF; CDR3 DNA: TGTGCCAGCACCCCCGACGGCGGGACAGGGGCCTACGAGCAGTACTTC
V gene: TRBV6-2/TRBV6-3; CDR3 length: 13; D gene: -; clone size: once; J gene: TRBJ2-2; CDR3 protein: CASSALLTGELFF; CDR3 DNA: TGTGCCAGCAGTGCCCTCCTTACCGGGGAGCTGTTTTTT
V gene: TRBV5-3; CDR3 length: 18; D gene: TRBD1; clone size: -; J gene: TRBJ1-5; CDR3 protein: CARSWGRIRGLVNQPQHF; CDR3 DNA: TGTGCCAGAAGCTGGGGGAGGATAAGGGGGCTGGTCAATCAGCCCCAGCATTTT
V gene: TRBV10-3; CDR3 length: 16; D gene: TRBD2; clone size: -; J gene: TRBJ2-1; CDR3 protein: CAISGVSGDSYNEQFF; CDR3 DNA: TGTGCCATCAGTGGAGTTAGCGGGGACTCCTACAATGAGCAGTTCTTC
V gene: TRBV6-4; CDR3 length: 16; D gene: -; clone size: -; J gene: TRBJ2-4; CDR3 protein: CASSDLLQIAKNIQYF; CDR3 DNA: TGTGCCAGCAGTGACTTGCTTCAGATAGCCAAAAACATTCAGTACTTC
V gene: TRBV30; CDR3 length: 12; D gene: -; clone size: -; J gene: TRBJ1-6; CDR3 protein: CAWSVPRKPLHF; CDR3 DNA: TGTGCCTGGAGTGTACCCAGGAAACCCCTCCACTTT
V gene: TRBV28; CDR3 length: 15; D gene: -; clone size: -; J gene: TRBJ1-5; CDR3 protein: CASSLGLIVNQPQHF; CDR3 DNA: TGTGCCAGCAGTTTAGGCTTGATTGTTAATCAGCCCCAGCATTTT
V gene: TRBV5-1; CDR3 length: 17; D gene: -; clone size: -; J gene: TRBJ2-2; CDR3 protein: CASSLSGGGGITGELFF; CDR3 DNA: TGCGCCAGCAGCTTGTCCGGGGGCGGAGGAATAACCGGGGAGCTGTTTTTT
V gene: TRBV11-1; CDR3 length: 13; D gene: -; clone size: -; J gene: TRBJ1-2; CDR3 protein: CASSLGRFYGYTF; CDR3 DNA: TGTGCCAGCAGCCTAGGACGCTTCTATGGCTACACCTTC
V gene: TRBV27; CDR3 length: 14; D gene: -; clone size: -; J gene: TRBJ1-4; CDR3 protein: CASSLTESREKLFF; CDR3 DNA: TGTGCCAGCAGTCTGACAGAAAGTAGGGAAAAACTGTTTTTT
V gene: TRBV4-1; CDR3 length: 14; D gene: -; clone size: -; J gene: TRBJ1-3; CDR3 protein: CASSQPPSGNTIYF; CDR3 DNA: TGCGCCAGCAGCCAACCCCCATCTGGAAACACCATATATTTT
V gene: TRBV28; CDR3 length: 16; D gene: -; clone size: -; J gene: TRBJ1-3; CDR3 protein: CASSPYFRVSGNTIYF; CDR3 DNA: TGTGCCAGCAGCCCATACTTTCGGGTTTCTGGAAACACCATATATTTT
V gene: TRBV11-2; CDR3 length: 14; D gene: TRBD1; clone size: -; J gene: TRBJ1-1; CDR3 protein: CASSLAKQGSEAFF; CDR3 DNA: TGTGCCAGCAGCTTAGCGAAACAGGGGAGTGAAGCTTTCTTT
V gene: TRBV11-3; CDR3 length: 15; D gene: TRBD1; clone size: -; J gene: TRBJ1-4; CDR3 protein: CASSLNRGLNEKLFF; CDR3 DNA: TGTGCCAGCAGCTTGAACAGGGGGTTAAATGAAAAACTGTTTTTT
V gene: TRBV28; CDR3 length: 14; D gene: TRBD1; clone size: -; J gene: TRBJ1-4; CDR3 protein: CASTRDRVDEKLFF; CDR3 DNA: TGTGCCAGCACCCGGGACAGGGTTGATGAAAAACTGTTTTTT
V gene: TRBV6-5; CDR3 length: 15; D gene: -; clone size: once; J gene: TRBJ1-4; CDR3 protein: CASSYSGATNEKLFF; CDR3 DNA: TGTGCCAGCAGCTACAGCGGCGCAACTAATGAAAAACTGTTCTTT
V gene: TRBV19; CDR3 length: 15; D gene: TRBD1; clone size: -; J gene: TRBJ1-4; CDR3 protein: CASSQLQGVREKLFF; CDR3 DNA: TGTGCCAGTAGCCAACTACAGGGGGTACGAGAAAAACTGTTTTTT
V gene: TRBV10-2; CDR3 length: 14; D gene: TRBD2; clone size: -; J gene: TRBJ2-1; CDR3 protein: CASYSGIADNEQFF; CDR3 DNA: TGCGCCAGTTATAGCGGGATCGCCGACAATGAGCAGTTCTTC
V gene: TRBV24-1; CDR3 length: 15; D gene: -; clone size: -; J gene: TRBJ2-1; CDR3 protein: CATSPGGTSYNEQFF; CDR3 DNA: TGTGCCACCTCCCCCGGAGGTACCTCCTACAATGAGCAGTTCTTC
V gene: TRBV4-1; CDR3 length: 13; D gene: -; clone size: once; J gene: TRBJ2-5; CDR3 protein: CASSQDYQETQYF; CDR3 DNA: TGCGCCAGCAGCCAAGATTACCAAGAGACCCAGTACTTC
V gene: TRBV2; CDR3 length: 15; D gene: -; clone size: -; J gene: TRBJ1-1; CDR3 protein: CASSEALLGRTEAFF; CDR3 DNA: TGTGCCAGCAGTGAAGCGCTTCTGGGGCGGACTGAAGCTTTCTTT
V gene: TRBV29-1; CDR3 length: 14; D gene: -; clone size: few; J gene: TRBJ2-1; CDR3 protein: CSAESVPSYNEQFF; CDR3 DNA: TGCAGCGCCGAAAGCGTTCCCTCCTACAATGAGCAGTTCTTC
V gene: TRBV28; CDR3 length: 11; D gene: -; clone size: -; J gene: TRBJ2-5; CDR3 protein: CASSRVETQYF; CDR3 DNA: TGTGCCAGCAGTCGAGTTGAGACCCAGTACTTC
V gene: TRBV19; CDR3 length: 13; D gene: TRBD1; clone size: -; J gene: TRBJ1-1; CDR3 protein: CASSMAGTVGAFF; CDR3 DNA: TGTGCCAGTAGTATGGCGGGGACAGTAGGAGCTTTCTTT
V gene: TRBV14; CDR3 length: 17; D gene: TRBD2; clone size: -; J gene: TRBJ2-2; CDR3 protein: CASSRNRLAENTGELFF; CDR3 DNA: TGTGCCAGCAGCCGCAATAGACTAGCGGAGAACACCGGGGAGCTGTTTTTT
V gene: TRBV7-8; CDR3 length: 16; D gene: -; clone size: -; J gene: TRBJ2-5; CDR3 protein: CASSLTGATSRETQYF; CDR3 DNA: TGTGCCAGCAGCCTTACGGGGGCAACGAGTAGAGAGACCCAGTACTTC
V gene: TRBV4-3; CDR3 length: 14; D gene: -; clone size: -; J gene: TRBJ1-6; CDR3 protein: CASSDSSYNSPLHF; CDR3 DNA: TGCGCCAGCAGTGACAGCTCCTATAATTCACCCCTCCACTTT
V gene: TRBV7-9; CDR3 length: 14; D gene: TRBD1; clone size: -; J gene: TRBJ1-1; CDR3 protein: CASSSGTGNTEAFF; CDR3 DNA: TGTGCCAGCAGCTCCGGGACAGGGAACACTGAAGCTTTCTTT
V gene: TRBV5-1; CDR3 length: 14; D gene: -; clone size: few; J gene: TRBJ1-1; CDR3 protein: CASSFEPANTEAFF; CDR3 DNA: TGCGCCAGCAGCTTCGAACCAGCGAACACTGAAGCTTTCTTT
V gene: TRBV18; CDR3 length: 16; D gene: -; clone size: -; J gene: TRBJ2-7; CDR3 protein: CASSPQEGQTSYEQYF; CDR3 DNA: TGTGCCAGCTCACCACAGGAGGGACAGACTTCCTACGAGCAGTACTTC
V gene: TRBV7-3; CDR3 length: 13; D gene: -; clone size: few; J gene: TRBJ2-2; CDR3 protein: CASSSENTGELFF; CDR3 DNA: TGTGCCAGCAGCTCCGAGAACACCGGGGAGCTGTTTTTT
V gene: TRBV28; CDR3 length: 14; D gene: -; clone size: -; J gene: TRBJ2-3; CDR3 protein: CASSFPGSADTQYF; CDR3 DNA: TGTGCCAGCAGTTTCCCCGGGAGCGCAGATACGCAGTATTTT
V gene: TRBV18; CDR3 length: 13; D gene: -; clone size: -; J gene: TRBJ1-2; CDR3 protein: CASYEQGVGGYTF; CDR3 DNA: TGTGCCAGCTATGAACAGGGCGTAGGTGGCTACACCTTC